The present TCR beta chain was sequenced within a study of T-cell memory formation after mild COVID-19. CDR1 and CDR2 from the germline V gene are SGHDT and YYEEEE. Trimming shortened V by 4 bases and J by 6 bases, and 20 bases separated the two germline ends. The CDR3 totals 16 residues. This clonotype was observed at least ten times. TCRdb used MiXCR to reprocess the 5' RACE reads, holding one entry per CDR3 protein. The table records fewer than 40,000 distinct CDR3 sequences, 11% of them present only once. Sequencing was carried out using PBMCs or a T cell subset sorted from them (not recorded which). The receptor was isolated from a man aged 18 to 29 who had mild COVID-19 (a few samples of this study predate the infection). Cell type and time point are not known. V usage is TRBV5-6 and J usage is TRBJ2-1, with D hard to call. The CDR3 nucleotides read TGTGCCAGCAGCCTTTTTACGGACGGACCGGTCAATGAGCAGTTCTTC. Translated: CASSLFTDGPVNEQFF.